This T cell receptor beta chain was captured by sequencing in a study of T cell repertoires and Cas9 in healthy adults. This clone has only a few counts. Its antigen is not known. General study results and limits: SpCas9-reactive regulatory T cells reportedly mitigated SpCas9-reactive effector T cells in vitro.

The assay was immunoSEQ multiplex PCR, and TCRdb's table has in-frame clones only and misses some. The sample holds some 15,000 clones, 89% seen once. The germline V and J ends were trimmed by 7 bases and 1 base, with 10 bases remaining between them. CDR3 length: 13 amino acids. CDR1 and CDR2 (germline): LNHDA, SQIVND (reference sequence). The material sequenced was Tregs (CD4+, CD25+, CD127-, CD137-, CD154-) from PBMCs; culture status not recorded. The clonotype originates from a human donor in good health. V is TRBV19 and J is TRBJ1-1; D call uncertain. The CDR3 region is CASTIGGNTEAFF. The CDR3 coding sequence is TGTGCCAGTACCATCGGAGGGAACACTGAAGCTTTCTTT.